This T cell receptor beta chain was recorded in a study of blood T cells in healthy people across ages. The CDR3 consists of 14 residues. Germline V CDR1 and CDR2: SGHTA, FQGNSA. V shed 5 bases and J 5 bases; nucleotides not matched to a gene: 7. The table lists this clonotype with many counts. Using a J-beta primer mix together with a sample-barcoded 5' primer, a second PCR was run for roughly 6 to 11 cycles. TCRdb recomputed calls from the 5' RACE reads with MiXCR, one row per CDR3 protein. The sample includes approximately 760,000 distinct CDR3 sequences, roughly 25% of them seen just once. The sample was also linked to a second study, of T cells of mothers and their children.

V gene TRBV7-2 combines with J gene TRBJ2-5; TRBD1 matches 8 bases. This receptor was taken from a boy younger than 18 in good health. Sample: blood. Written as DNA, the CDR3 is TGTGCCAGCAGCATGACAGGGGAGCGGGAGACCCAGTACTTC. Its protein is CASSMTGERETQYF.